This entry lists 32 T cell receptor beta chains sequenced from one sample in a study of blood T cell repertoires in COVID-19. TCRdb's table, derived via immunoSEQ multiplex PCR, lists solely in-frame clones and lacks some. The sample contains around 330,000 clones, 80% to 90% of which appear only once. Sequences were obtained from PBMCs or T cells enriched from blood (not recorded which). Receptors were obtained from a woman under 30 who had recovered from COVID-19.

The chain combines TRBV11-2 with TRBJ1-1; D remains unclear. Germline V gene sequence: CDR1 SGHAT, CDR2 FQNNGV. This CDR3 has 14 residues. V was clipped by 0 bases and J by 9 bases, with 14 bases between them. The CDR3 loop is CASSLEDFVGKAFF. The CDR3 DNA follows: TGTGCCAGCAGCTTAGAAGATTTCGTCGGGAAAGCTTTCTTT.

The chain employs TRBV5-5 and TRBJ2-1, with 9 bases identical to TRBD2. Germline V CDR1 and CDR2: SGHKS, YYEKEE (reference sequence). The trim removed 4 bases at V and 3 bases at J, leaving 8 bases unmatched. This CDR3 contains 16 residues. In DNA form, the CDR3 reads TGTGCCAGCAGCCCAGGGACTAGCAGCTACTACAATGAGCAGTTCTTC. Translated, it gives CASSPGTSSYYNEQFF.

V usage is TRBV27 and J usage is TRBJ2-7; 13 bases are a match to TRBD2. The CDR3 runs to 20 residues. V gave up 4 bases and J gave up 3 bases; unmatched junction bases: 18. Germline assignment: CDR1 MNHEY and CDR2 SMNVEV (reference sequence). The DNA for the CDR3 is TGTGCCAGCAGTTCCCCCCACGTCGTAACAGGGACTAGCGGGATCTACGAGCAGTACTTC. This codes for CASSSPHVVTGTSGIYEQYF.

The gene calls are TRBV10-3 and TRBJ2-6; weak D call: TRBD2 (7 bases). Germline V gives CDR1 ENHRY, CDR2 SYGVKD. Trimming pared 10 bases from V and 0 bases from J, leaving 19 bases between. This CDR3 has 17 residues. The CDR3 is CATWEGTLRSGANVLTF. The CDR3 coding sequence is TGTGCCACATGGGAGGGGACACTACGCTCTGGGGCCAACGTCCTGACTTTC.

The chain recombines TRBV6-2 or TRBV6-3 with TRBJ1-5; tentatively, D is TRBD1 (5 bases). The CDR3 has 15 amino acids. Trimming took off 4 bases at V and 5 bases at J, with 15 bases between the two ends. From germline, CDR1 is MNHEY and CDR2 SVGEGT. This CDR3 is CASSSRGTADQPQHF. The CDR3 DNA reads as TGTGCCAGCAGTTCCCGGGGGACGGCCGATCAGCCCCAGCATTTT.

This clone was recorded once. One end of the junction fails to match germline, which may point to a read error. The chain joins TRBV7-9 to TRBJ1-1, with D maybe TRBD1 (6 bases). Per germline, CDR1 SEHNR and CDR2 FQNEAQ (reference sequence). The CDR3 is 11 amino acids. The CDR3 region has the DNA TGTGCCAGCAGCTTAGTTGAGACAGGTGTCTTT. As protein: CASSLVETGVF.

The J gene is TRBJ2-3, the V gene TRBV28; no firm D call. Germline V gene data show CDR1 as MDHEN and CDR2 as SYDVKM. The CDR3 loop spans 13 amino acids. Trimming shortened V by 4 bases and J by 3 bases, and 8 bases separated the two germline ends. For the CDR3, the DNA is TGTGCCAGCAGTTCTTCAGAAACAGATACGCAGTATTTT. Amino acid sequence: CASSSSETDTQYF.

This chain links TRBV27 with TRBJ1-1; 9 bases match TRBD1. The CDR3 spans 14 residues. Germline V CDR1 and CDR2: MNHEY, SMNVEV (reference sequence). V was pared by 3 bases and J by 5 bases, with 4 bases of the junction left unmatched. The DNA of the CDR3 is TGTGCCAGCAGTTTTGGGACAGGGCGAACTGAAGCTTTCTTT. Translating gives CASSFGTGRTEAFF.

The rearrangement uses TRBV9 and TRBJ2-2; a possible D gene is TRBD2 (7 bases). CDR1 and CDR2 from the germline V gene are SGDLS and YYNGEE. There are 18 residues in the CDR3. Trimming shortened V by 4 bases and J by 4 bases, and 23 bases separated the two germline ends. CDR3 residues: CASSLGGLRTPFTGELFF. The CDR3 coding sequence is TGTGCCAGCAGCCTCGGGGGGCTACGCACCCCTTTCACCGGGGAGCTGTTTTTT.

The chain combines TRBV28 with TRBJ1-4, with a weak D call TRBD1 (6 bases). The CDR3 totals 15 residues. Per germline, CDR1 MDHEN and CDR2 SYDVKM. Deletions cut 5 bases from V and 8 bases from J, with 18 bases between. CDR3 sequence reads: CASSPGLQGREKLFF. CDR3 in DNA: TGTGCCAGCAGTCCAGGACTGCAGGGGCGGGAAAAACTGTTTTTT. Supplemented by reference TRBV28 and TRBJ1-4, the full variable domain reads DVKVTQSSRYLVKRTGEKVFLECVQDMDHENMFWYRQDPGLGLRLIYFSYDVKMKEKGDIPEGYSVSREKKERFSLILESASTNQTSMYLCASSPGLQGREKLFFGSGTQLSVL.

The chain combines TRBV19 with TRBJ2-1, with D hard to call. V lost 4 bases to trimming and J lost 10 bases, with 8 bases between them. The CDR3 spans 11 residues. Germline CDR1 and CDR2: LNHDA and SQIVND (reference sequence). The CDR3 sequence is CASSNLLEQFF. CDR3 sequence (DNA): TGTGCCAGTAGTAATCTATTGGAGCAGTTCTTC.

The chain links TRBV6-2 or TRBV6-3 to TRBJ2-1, with 11 bases fitting TRBD2. CDR1 MNHEY and CDR2 SVGEGT come from the germline V gene. This CDR3 spans 15 amino acids. J lost 9 bases, V lost 1 base, and 5 bases had no gene match. CDR3 sequence reads: CASSYLAGGPSEQFF. CDR3 bases: TGTGCCAGCAGTTACTTAGCGGGAGGGCCAAGTGAGCAGTTCTTC.

The V gene is TRBV27, the J gene TRBJ2-2, with a possible D match to TRBD2 (6 bases). Germline V gene sequence: CDR1 MNHEY, CDR2 SMNVEV (reference sequence). The CDR3 is 14 residues long. The V and J ends lost 5 bases and 7 bases respectively, with 14 bases between them. The CDR3 reads CASSGTAWGGELFF. CDR3 DNA: TGTGCCAGCAGTGGGACTGCTTGGGGCGGGGAGCTGTTTTTT.

The genes are TRBV14 and TRBJ1-1; D unclear. V shed 5 bases and J shed 1 base, with 8 bases lying between them. Germline lookup yields CDR1 SGHDN and CDR2 FVKESK. This CDR3 has 13 residues. The CDR3 DNA sequence: TGTGCCAGCAGCTTGACACAGAACACTGAAGCTTTCTTT. This encodes CASSLTQNTEAFF.

The chain links TRBV5-1 to TRBJ2-1, with 11 bases aligning to TRBD1. CDR1 is SGHRS, CDR2 YFSETQ, per germline. The CDR3 sequence is 16 residues long. J lost 4 bases, V lost 4 bases, and 7 bases had no gene match. The CDR3, as DNA: TGCGCCAGCAGCACCTGGGACAGGGGGTCTTACAATGAGCAGTTCTTC. It specifies CASSTWDRGSYNEQFF.

J is TRBJ2-5 and V is TRBV3-1 (or the pseudogene TRBV3-2), with D hard to call. Germline V gene sequence: CDR1 LGHDT, CDR2 YNNKEL (reference sequence). The CDR3 length is 14 residues. The germline V and J ends were trimmed by 3 bases and 2 bases, with 10 bases remaining between them. The CDR3: CASSQLAYQETQYF. CDR3 sequence (DNA): TGTGCCAGCAGCCAGTTGGCTTATCAAGAGACCCAGTACTTC.

This chain connects TRBV7-9 to TRBJ1-4; D is perhaps TRBD1 (6 bases). CDR1 and CDR2 from the germline V gene are SEHNR and FQNEAQ (reference sequence). V lost 2 bases to trimming and J lost 5 bases, with 15 bases between them. The CDR3 is 16 residues long. The CDR3 is CASSLIADSLNEKLFF. The CDR3, as DNA: TGTGCCAGCAGCTTAATCGCGGACAGCCTAAATGAAAAACTGTTTTTT.

The table lists this clone with a count of one. V and J are TRBV28 and TRBJ1-1; 9 bases line up with TRBD1. CDR1 is MDHEN and CDR2 is SYDVKM in the germline V gene. J lost 6 bases, V lost 5 bases, and 10 bases had no gene match. The CDR3 has 15 residues. The CDR3 sequence is CASSERGQGGSEAFF. The CDR3 DNA is TGTGCCAGCAGTGAACGGGGACAGGGTGGGTCTGAAGCTTTCTTT.

V and J are TRBV5-4 and TRBJ1-1, with D tentatively TRBD1 (5 bases). Germline values: CDR1 SGHNT, CDR2 YYREEE (reference sequence). Trimming took off 2 bases at V and 5 bases at J, with 19 bases between the two ends. The CDR3 loop spans 16 amino acids. The CDR3 DNA sequence: TGTGCCAGCAGCTTACCCGGGGGGGGTGGAAGGACTGAAGCTTTCTTT. Protein product: CASSLPGGGGRTEAFF.

The chain links TRBV25-1 to TRBJ2-3; 8 nucleotides agree with TRBD1. From germline, CDR1 is MGHDK and CDR2 SYGVNS. The V gene end was trimmed by 8 bases and the J gene end by 9 bases; junction bases not matched to a gene: 7. The CDR3 is made up of 12 amino acids. CDR3 sequence: CASSFPGGTQYF. CDR3 nucleotide sequence: TGTGCCAGCTCCTTCCCAGGGGGCACGCAGTATTTT.

CDR3 nucleotides: TGTGCCAGCAGTAAACTACAGGGGGCAGGTGAAAAACTGTTTTTT. It yields the protein CASSKLQGAGEKLFF. The chain couples TRBV6-5 to TRBJ1-4; 9 nucleotides line up with TRBD1. With V trimmed by 5 bases and J by 7 bases, 8 bases remained unmatched. The CDR3 covers 15 residues. Germline lookup yields CDR1 MNHEY and CDR2 SVGAGI.

J is TRBJ1-3 and V is TRBV9; no clear D gene. Deletions cut 3 bases from V and 7 bases from J, with 11 bases between. Germline CDR1 and CDR2: SGDLS and YYNGEE. The CDR3 contains 13 residues. The CDR3 nucleotides read TGTGCCAGCAGCGGGACTACTAGGAACACCATATATTTT. Protein product: CASSGTTRNTIYF.

This rearrangement joins TRBV5-1 to TRBJ1-2, with D tentatively TRBD1 (6 bases). This CDR3 spans 15 amino acids. Deletions cut 0 bases from V and 2 bases from J, with 11 bases between. Germline V gene data show CDR1 as SGHRS and CDR2 as YFSETQ. CDR3 loop: CASSLDTGPNYGYTF. Here the CDR3 DNA reads TGCGCCAGCAGCTTGGATACAGGGCCAAACTATGGCTACACCTTC.

This clone appeared a few times. This chain joins TRBV3-1 (or the pseudogene TRBV3-2) and TRBJ1-4; D gene uncertain. Germline CDR1 is LGHDT and CDR2 is YNNKEL (reference sequence). Trimming cost V 0 bases and J 7 bases, with 6 bases left between them. The CDR3 is made up of 13 amino acids. The CDR3 DNA sequence: TGTGCCAGCAGCCAAGATACGGGTGAAAAACTGTTTTTT. Its translation: CASSQDTGEKLFF.

Written as DNA, the CDR3 is TGTGCCAGCAGCTTAGTCGGGAGAAGGACCGGGGAGCTGTTTTTT. Translating gives CASSLVGRRTGELFF. This chain connects TRBV11-2 to TRBJ2-2, with D tentatively TRBD2 (6 bases). The V gene's germline CDR1 is SGHAT and CDR2 FQNNGV. The V end was cut by 1 base, the J end by 5 bases, with 11 bases between. CDR3 length: 15 residues.

The gene calls are TRBV5-1 and TRBJ1-3, with 7 bases matching TRBD1. V gave up 0 bases and J gave up 2 bases; unmatched junction bases: 5. The CDR3 is 16 residues long. Per germline, CDR1 SGHRS and CDR2 YFSETQ. This chain's CDR3 is CASSLGQGPAGNTIYF. As DNA, the CDR3 is TGCGCCAGCAGCTTGGGACAGGGTCCTGCTGGAAACACCATATATTTT. The full variable domain, completed using reference TRBV5-1 and TRBJ1-3, is KAGVTQTPRYLIKTRGQQVTLSCSPISGHRSVSWYQQTPGQGLQFLFEYFSETQRNKGNFPGRFSGRQFSNSRSEMNVSTLELGDSALYLCASSLGQGPAGNTIYFGEGSWLTVV.

This clone was detected once. This chain uses TRBV18 with TRBJ1-2; D gene ambiguous. The CDR3 loop spans 13 amino acids. Germline values: CDR1 KGHSH, CDR2 LQKENI. Trimming left V 6 bases short and J 4 bases short, with 12 bases between. The CDR3: CASSPDGSYGYTF. CDR3 coding DNA: TGTGCCAGCTCTCCCGACGGGTCCTATGGCTACACCTTC.

This clone was seen ten or more times. The rearrangement uses TRBV4-2 and TRBJ2-1; 11 bases line up with TRBD2. V lost 2 bases and J lost 4; bases outside the gene matches: 7. The CDR3 covers 17 residues. Germline-derived CDR1 and CDR2 are LGHNA and YNFKEQ. CDR3 sequence reads: CASSQYSGTSGYNEQFF. CDR3 nucleotides: TGTGCCAGCAGCCAATACTCCGGGACTAGCGGATACAATGAGCAGTTCTTC.

This chain joins TRBV19 and TRBJ1-6; tentatively, D is TRBD1 (6 bases). The germline V and J ends were trimmed by 5 bases and 7 bases, with 21 bases remaining between them. The CDR3 length is 17 residues. CDR1 LNHDA and CDR2 SQIVND come from the germline V gene (reference sequence). The CDR3 loop is CASSVLQGIAQNSPLHF. The CDR3 nucleotides are TGTGCCAGTAGTGTCCTACAGGGAATCGCGCAAAATTCACCCCTCCACTTT.

The chain uses TRBV19 and TRBJ2-3, with a possible D match to TRBD2 (7 bases). The CDR3 totals 18 residues. Trimming took off 7 bases at V and 2 bases at J, with 25 bases between the two ends. CDR1 LNHDA and CDR2 SQIVND come from the germline V gene (reference sequence). DNA of the CDR3: TGTGCCAGTAAAAGGACAGCCACCGGGACTATGTACACAGATACGCAGTATTTT. Protein: CASKRTATGTMYTDTQYF.

This chain links TRBV18 with TRBJ1-1; 7 bases line up with TRBD1. Per germline, CDR1 KGHSH and CDR2 LQKENI. The CDR3 totals 13 residues. V shed 4 bases and J 3 bases; nucleotides not matched to a gene: 2. CDR3 DNA sequence: TGTGCCAGCTCACTCGACAGGGACACTGAAGCTTTCTTT. It encodes CASSLDRDTEAFF.

V and J are TRBV5-4 and TRBJ1-1; 9 nucleotides match TRBD1. CDR3 length equals 16 residues. Trimming at V came to 3 bases and at J to 4 bases, leaving 10 bases not matched to a gene. CDR1 and CDR2 (germline): SGHNT, YYREEE (reference sequence). Written as DNA, the CDR3 is TGTGCCAGCAGCTCGAGTAACACAGGGGGCGTCACTGAAGCTTTCTTT. Translated: CASSSSNTGGVTEAFF.